These T cell receptor beta chains were read from a single sample in a study of T cell responses to AZD1222 COVID-19 vaccine. Sequencing was performed with immunoSEQ multiplex PCR; in TCRdb, only in-frame clones are kept and a portion is missing. This sample has roughly 160,000 clones, with roughly 92% found just once. The material was peripheral blood, obtained on day 0 of AZD1222 vaccination. These TCRs come from an adult in good health. CDR3s include the opening cysteine and the closing phenylalanine or tryptophan. A D gene is named only where the DNA matches it firmly.

>-|TRBV28|TRBJ1-4
CASSPRVPTNEKLFF
>-|TRBV30|TRBJ1-5
CAWSEGSQPQHF
>TRBD1|TRBV7-9|TRBJ1-5
CASSTGTGNSNQPQHF
>-|TRBV18|TRBJ1-3
CASSPPKTIRSGNTIYF
>-|TRBV19|TRBJ2-7
CASSMGAGNSYEQYF
>-|TRBV2|TRBJ1-6
CASRGQGDSPLHF
>-|TRBV9|TRBJ1-5
CASSGPNNQPQHF
>TRBD2|TRBV29-1|TRBJ2-1
CSVASGGAYEQFF
>-|TRBV6-5|TRBJ1-1
CASSLRHYGSSEAFF
>-|TRBV10-2|TRBJ2-1
CASTALINNEQFF
>-|TRBV25-1|TRBJ1-2
CASAEDGNYGYTF
>TRBD1|TRBV9|TRBJ1-1
CASSARQGAGEAFF
>-|TRBV4-1|TRBJ1-5
CASSQDRQGPSQPQHF
>-|TRBV5-1|TRBJ2-1
CASSGGTARYNEQFF
>-|TRBV27|TRBJ1-2
CASSLYRTYGYTF
>-|TRBV14|TRBJ1-3
CASSQVTGRGNTIYF
>-|TRBV27|TRBJ2-7
CASSSGIINEQYF
>TRBD1|TRBV5-1|TRBJ1-5
CASSSGTGGQPQHF
>-|TRBV23-1|TRBJ1-5
CASSQGRQPQPQHF